The 7 T cell receptor beta chains below were found in one sample sequenced in a study of identical twins. TCRdb used MiXCR to reprocess the 5' RACE reads, holding one entry per CDR3 protein. Here the sample spans 310,000 or so distinct CDR3 sequences, about 8.3% being singletons. These data were likewise used in another study, on yellow fever vaccine responses in identical twins.

The sequenced sample was memory (CD45RO+) T cells sorted from blood. These receptors were taken from a woman aged 18-30 years in good health.

The genes are TRBV7-9 and TRBJ1-2; D not certain. Germline loops: CDR1 SEHNR, CDR2 FQNEAQ (reference sequence). V dropped 1 base and J dropped 4 bases, with 7 bases sitting between them. The CDR3 is 13 amino acids. The CDR3 nucleotides read TGTGCCAGCAGCTTAGTGGCGATCTATGGCTACACCTTC. Its translation: CASSLVAIYGYTF.

The rearrangement links TRBV10-3 to TRBJ2-1, with 13 bases aligning to TRBD2. The CDR3 extends over 15 amino acids. Germline trimming cut 3 bases from V and 5 bases from J; bases unmatched to any gene: 1. The germline V gene encodes CDR1 ENHRY and CDR2 SYGVKD. The CDR3 DNA reads TGTGCCATCAGTGAACTAGCGGGAGGGGACAATGAGCAGTTCTTC. Translation gives CAISELAGGDNEQFF.

This clonotype has at least ten counts. The genes are TRBV6-1 and TRBJ2-1, with 10 bases identical to TRBD2. The CDR3 is 17 amino acids. After removal of 3 bases from V and 2 bases from J, the junction contained 7 bases not matched to a gene. Per the germline V gene, CDR1 is MNHNS and CDR2 is SASEGT. CDR3 sequence reads: CASSEGVAGGPYNEQFF. In DNA form, the CDR3 reads TGTGCCAGCAGTGAGGGAGTAGCGGGAGGCCCCTACAATGAGCAGTTCTTC.

This clonotype occurred many times. This chain connects TRBV28 to TRBJ2-7; 7 positions match TRBD1. Germline CDR1 reads MDHEN; CDR2 reads SYDVKM. The CDR3 sequence is 13 residues long. With 4 bases clipped from V and 3 bases from J, the junction kept 3 bases outside the gene matches. The CDR3 loop reads CASSSRDSYEQYV. CDR3 coding DNA: TGTGCCAGCAGTTCTCGGGACAGCTACGAGCAGTACGTC.

This clonotype appeared many times. V is TRBV10-3 and J is TRBJ1-1; maybe TRBD1 (6 bases). This CDR3 has 14 amino acids. CDR1 and CDR2 (germline): ENHRY, SYGVKD. Trimming cost V 3 bases and J 4 bases, with 12 bases left between them. CDR3 in amino acids: CAISERGYGTEAFF. The CDR3 DNA is TGTGCCATCAGTGAAAGGGGGTACGGCACTGAAGCTTTCTTT.

This clonotype was recorded many times. The chain's CDR3 is CASSLLGINQPQHF. CDR3 DNA sequence: TGTGCCAGCAGCTTACTAGGGATAAATCAGCCCCAGCATTTT. V usage is TRBV7-8 and J usage is TRBJ1-5; D unresolved. The CDR3 consists of 14 residues. Germline V CDR1 and CDR2: SGHVS, FQNEAQ. Trimming took 2 bases from V and 4 from J, leaving 9 bases between them.

This clonotype was seen ten or more times. The CDR3 region has the DNA TGCGCCAGCAGCTTGCGACGGTTGGGGACCCAAGAGACCCAGTACTTC. Its translation is CASSLRRLGTQETQYF. The V call is TRBV5-1, the J call TRBJ2-5; D could derive from TRBD1 or TRBD2 (5 bases each). Per germline, CDR1 SGHRS and CDR2 YFSETQ. V dropped 1 base and J dropped 1 base, with 14 bases sitting between them. This CDR3 contains 16 residues.